The 16 T cell receptor beta chains given below trace back to one sample, sequenced in a study of blood T cell repertoires in COVID-19. The repertoire was sequenced with immunoSEQ multiplex PCR; TCRdb's copy has only in-frame clones and lacks some. The sample has around 400,000 clones; around 87% are singletons. What was sequenced was peripheral blood. All receptors derive from a woman aged 60 to 75 with COVID-19, enrolled during active disease.

V is TRBV7-9 and J is TRBJ1-1; 10 nucleotides agree with TRBD1. CDR1 SEHNR and CDR2 FQNEAQ come from the germline V gene (reference sequence). Trimming removed 0 bases from V and 4 bases from J; junction bases left unmatched: 2. This CDR3 has 15 residues. CDR3 coding DNA: TGTGCCAGCAGCTTAGCGGGACAGGGGAGCACTGAAGCTTTCTTT. Its protein is CASSLAGQGSTEAFF.

The V call is TRBV29-1, the J call TRBJ1-2; the D is unclear. V gave up 0 bases and J gave up 5 bases, with 7 bases separating them. This CDR3 has 12 amino acids. Germline V gene lookup returns CDR1 SQVTM and CDR2 ANQGSEA. The CDR3 region has the DNA TGCAGCGTTGAAGATACAGTTTATGGCTACACCTTC. It codes for CSVEDTVYGYTF.

The rearrangement uses TRBV12-5 and TRBJ1-6; maybe TRBD1 (5 bases). The CDR3 length is 17 residues. Germline CDR1 reads LGHNT; CDR2 reads FRNRAP. V was pared by 7 bases and J by 6 bases, with 22 bases between. This CDR3 is CASAPLRGGTPNSPLHF. In nucleotides, the CDR3 is TGTGCTAGTGCCCCCCTTCGGGGGGGAACCCCTAATTCACCCCTCCACTTT.

Comments on this clone: This sample includes further DNA sequences coding for the same CDR3. This chain connects TRBV7-2 to TRBJ2-5; possibly TRBD1 for D (5 bases). From germline, CDR1 is SGHTA and CDR2 FQGNSA. There are 13 residues in the CDR3. The ends were cut back, 4 bases at V and 5 bases at J, with 11 bases in the middle. The CDR3 sequence: CASSSRGGETQYF. CDR3 DNA: TGTGCCAGCAGCTCAAGGGGTGGGGAGACCCAGTACTTC.

This chain joins TRBV18 and TRBJ2-2; 9 nucleotides agree with TRBD2. V lost 5 bases, J lost 0 bases, and 7 bases stayed unmatched. CDR3 length equals 17 residues. From germline, CDR1 is KGHSH and CDR2 LQKENI. CDR3 DNA: TGTGCCAGCTCATCCGTAGCGGGGGTAACGAACACCGGGGAGCTGTTTTTT. It yields the protein CASSSVAGVTNTGELFF.

The gene calls are TRBV7-3 and TRBJ2-2; 13 bases map to TRBD2. The germline CDR1 and CDR2 sequences are SGHTA and FQGTGA. J was trimmed by 9 bases and V by 5 bases; bases with no gene match: 9. The CDR3 runs 16 residues. CDR3 in amino acids: CASSATSGGAPRELFF. The CDR3 coding sequence is TGTGCCAGCAGCGCAACTAGCGGGGGGGCCCCCCGGGAGCTGTTTTTT.

The chain carries TRBV10-3 and TRBJ1-6; D remains unclear. The CDR3 consists of 15 residues. The V and J ends lost 6 bases and 5 bases respectively, with 14 bases between them. CDR1 is ENHRY, CDR2 SYGVKD, per germline. This CDR3 is CAISRADLNNSPLHF. The CDR3 DNA sequence: TGTGCCATCAGCCGAGCGGACCTTAATAATTCACCCCTCCACTTT.

This clone was recorded once. The chain has TRBV19 and TRBJ1-2; D not certain. Trimming cost V 5 bases and J 3 bases, with 10 bases left between them. CDR3 length: 13 amino acids. The germline V gene encodes CDR1 LNHDA and CDR2 SQIVND (reference sequence). The CDR3 reads CASSFTAYYGYTF. The CDR3, as DNA: TGTGCCAGTAGTTTCACTGCATACTATGGCTACACCTTC.

The V and J genes are TRBV30 and TRBJ1-3; no firm D call. This CDR3 is built from 14 residues. Germline loops: CDR1 GTSNPN, CDR2 SVGIG (reference sequence). V lost 5 bases and J lost 0, with 11 bases in between. CDR3 sequence: CAWDNTDSGNTIYF. The CDR3 region has the DNA TGTGCCTGGGACAACACCGACTCTGGAAACACCATATATTTT. Full variable domain (rest looked up from reference TRBV30 and TRBJ1-3): SQTIHQWPATLVQPVGSPLSLECTVEGTSNPNLYWYRQAAGRGLQLLFYSVGIGQISSEVPQNLSASRPQDRQFILSSKKLLLSDSGFYLCAWDNTDSGNTIYFGEGSWLTVV.

The rearrangement joins TRBV28 to TRBJ2-3, with 9 nucleotides matching TRBD1. CDR1 is MDHEN, CDR2 SYDVKM, per germline. Trimming at V came to 5 bases and at J to 5 bases, leaving 11 bases not matched to a gene. The CDR3 extends over 16 amino acids. The CDR3 protein is CASSPTGTGWGDTQYF. The CDR3 coding sequence is TGTGCCAGCAGTCCCACCGGGACAGGGTGGGGAGATACGCAGTATTTT.

This clone was observed a few times. The rearrangement joins TRBV21-1 to TRBJ1-1; TRBD1, the table's D call, was not compared with the DNA. TRBV21-1 is a listed pseudogene. The length of the CDR3 is 15 residues. CDR3 coding DNA: TGTGCCAGCAGCAAAAGGGTCAGGGCGAACACTGAAGCTTTCTTT. Its protein product is CASSKRVRANTEAFF.

The V gene is TRBV5-1, the J gene TRBJ2-5; 14 nucleotides line up with TRBD2. The germline V gene has CDR1 SGHRS and CDR2 YFSETQ. V shed 3 bases and J 1 base; nucleotides not matched to a gene: 8. CDR3 length: 18 amino acids. The CDR3, as DNA: TGCGCCAGCAGCTGGGGACTAGCGGGGGCTGGTGGCCAAGAGACCCAGTACTTC. Translation: CASSWGLAGAGGQETQYF. Full variable domain (rest looked up from reference TRBV5-1 and TRBJ2-5): KAGVTQTPRYLIKTRGQQVTLSCSPISGHRSVSWYQQTPGQGLQFLFEYFSETQRNKGNFPGRFSGRQFSNSRSEMNVSTLELGDSALYLCASSWGLAGAGGQETQYFGPGTRLLVL.

The chain couples TRBV29-1 to TRBJ2-7; D may be TRBD1 (5 bases). The CDR3 is made up of 16 amino acids. V shed 3 bases and J shed 4 bases, with 22 bases lying between them. CDR1 and CDR2 (germline): SQVTM, ANQGSEA. This chain's CDR3 is CSVESRPSRRGYEQYF. The DNA for the CDR3 is TGCAGCGTTGAGTCTCGGCCCTCTCGTAGGGGTTACGAGCAGTACTTC.

This rearrangement joins TRBV7-2 to TRBJ1-1; tentatively, D is TRBD1 (5 bases). The CDR3 runs 16 residues. Per the germline V gene, CDR1 is SGHTA and CDR2 is FQGNSA. V was cut by 5 bases and J by 0 bases, with 16 bases left in between. The CDR3 protein is CASSPQGGLMNTEAFF. CDR3 in DNA: TGTGCCAGCAGCCCGCAGGGCGGTCTGATGAACACTGAAGCTTTCTTT.

CDR3: CASSDGQFRSTDTQYF. The CDR3 coding sequence is TGTGCCAGTAGCGATGGACAGTTCCGAAGCACAGATACGCAGTATTTT. This chain uses TRBV19 with TRBJ2-3; tentative D call: TRBD1 (6 bases). The V end was cut by 6 bases, the J end by 0 bases, with 16 bases between. CDR1 is LNHDA and CDR2 is SQIVND in the germline V gene (reference sequence). The CDR3 is 16 amino acids.

The V and J genes are TRBV27 and TRBJ1-5, with unresolved D. Germline V lookup: CDR1 MNHEY, CDR2 SMNVEV (reference sequence). This CDR3 region has 15 residues. V lost 6 bases and J 0 bases, leaving 12 bases between the germline ends. This CDR3 is CASSLRQASNQPQHF. DNA of the CDR3: TGTGCCAGCAGCCTTAGACAAGCTAGCAATCAGCCCCAGCATTTT.